Described below is a single T cell receptor (beta chain) sequence and its context. This clonotype was counted a few times. Its antigen is currently not known. Within one base of it there is no much larger clone, and no base qualities were kept. V is pruned by 8 bases and J by 0 bases, leaving 11 bases of the junction without a gene match. Counted from cysteine to phenylalanine, this CDR3 has 15 amino acids. Here the CDR3 DNA is all that survives: 45 bases in frame from base 1. Libraries of naive CD8 T cells were generated from about 20,000 to 1,000,000 sorted cells, with 10%, 30% or 50% of the purified RNA used. Naive CD8 T cells, defined as CD8+CD4-CCR7+CD45RA+, were FACS-sorted into RLT Plus buffer on a BD FACSAria II. To test detection sensitivity, Jurkat RNA equivalent to more than 8 TCR copies was spiked into samples of roughly 20,000-1,000,000 naive CD8 T cells. CD8 T cells were enriched using RosetteSep CD8+ T Cell Enrichment Cocktail and Ficoll-Paque, and the enriched cells then underwent ACK red cell lysis.

This specimen belongs to a study of molecular identifiers for immune sequencing clone quantification (dated by TCRdb to 2017 to 2018). In terms of the full investigation: In a replicate experiment, RNA from roughly 18,000 or 92,000 naive CD8 T cells was split into five aliquots, four of which were sequenced. The study was a methods study using CD8 T cells to benchmark molecular-identifier clustering-based TCR repertoire sequencing (MIDCIRS) and TCR RNA copy counting. Beyond this particular receptor, the publication reports: Even against a background of 850,000 to 1,000,000 naive CD8 T cells, spiked-in Jurkat TCR RNA amounting to a single cell's worth was reported to be detectable. The naive libraries included spiked-in Jurkat TCR RNA (around nine copies' worth), and this Jurkat TCR RNA is not part of the donor repertoire. About 2.9 recovered TCR RNA copies per cell were obtained by modeling, versus roughly 10 by digital PCR, implying a capture efficiency of 30% to 35%. Highly expanded clone sizes could be underestimated because identical TCR molecules may share a barcode. Clones above 20 RNA copies held over 98% of molecules in CMV-specific effector cells but under 1% in naive cells. When barcode sub-clustering was not used, chimeric consensus sequences inflated TCR diversity, with chimeras reaching as high as 47%.

The receptor library was made with PCR. Sequencing instrument: NextSeq 500. Bulk TCR libraries were prepared as previously described, using TCR primers listed in Table S5. Total RNA was purified with the Qiagen AllPrep DNA/RNA kit. Reads from multiple sequencing runs of the same library were pooled before analysis. The paper's data handling went like this. Only reads with exact TCR constant sequence were kept, trimmed to 150 nt, and grouped by their 12-nt molecular barcodes. Within each barcode group, reads were sub-clustered at a 15% Levenshtein threshold, and quality-weighted consensus sequences were built per RNA molecule. Non-functional sequences were excluded, and lower-count sequences lying one edit away from another sequence were also excluded. Barcode sub-clusters with fewer than 20% of the maximum read count were removed, based on fitting two negative binomial distributions. The public reads were run again by TCRdb, first through fastp at Q25 and then through MiXCR, and only productive beta chains were kept. Every distinct CDR3 protein forms one entry, paired with its most common genes and DNA. The V and J calls and clone size come from TCRdb's table, not from the authors' own analysis. The sample contains about 630,000 distinct CDR3 sequences, less than 30% of them found a single time. The top ten clonotypes cover approximately 0.75% of the sample.

Sequenced sample: naive CD8+ T cells from blood, with Jurkat cell RNA spiked in. The cell subset or site label for this specimen denotes: FACS-sorted CD8+CD4-CCR7+CD45RA+ naive T cells. This chain is built from TRBV5-3 and TRBJ2-7, with 7 junctional bases fitting TRBD1. TRBV5-3 is annotated as an ORF whose role is uncertain. This clonotype originated in a human donor in good health. Some libraries in this study had Jurkat cell RNA spiked in. The CDR3 loop reads CASREWTGSSYEQYF. The nucleotides are TGTGCCAGCAGGGAGTGGACAGGCAGCTCCTACGAGCAGTACTTC.